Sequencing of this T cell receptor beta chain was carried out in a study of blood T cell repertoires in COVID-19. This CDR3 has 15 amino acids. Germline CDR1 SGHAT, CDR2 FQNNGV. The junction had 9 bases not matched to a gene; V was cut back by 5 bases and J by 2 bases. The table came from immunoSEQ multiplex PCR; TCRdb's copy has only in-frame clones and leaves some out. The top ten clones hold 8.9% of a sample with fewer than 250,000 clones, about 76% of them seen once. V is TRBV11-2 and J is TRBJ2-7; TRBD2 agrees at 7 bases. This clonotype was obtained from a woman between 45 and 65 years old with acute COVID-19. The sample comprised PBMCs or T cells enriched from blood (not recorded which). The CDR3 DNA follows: TGTGCCAGCAGCCCCATGTGGGCGGGGGCCTACGAGCAGTACTTC. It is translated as CASSPMWAGAYEQYF.